Below, 23 T cell receptor beta chains from the same sample are listed, as sequenced in a study of CD8 T cells in Susac syndrome. RNA, at about 0.45 to 1 ug, was reverse transcribed with random hexamers. TCRdb recomputed calls from the immunoSEQ multiplex PCR reads with MiXCR, one row per CDR3 protein. Found here are about 140,000 distinct CDR3 sequences, nearly 95% of them singletons; the top ten hold over 0.25%. The sample comprised CD8+ T cells from PBMCs. The source of these receptors is a human donor in good health.

The count of this clonotype is one. The chain employs TRBV27 and TRBJ2-7; D remains ambiguous. The CDR3 runs to 12 residues. Germline loops: CDR1 MNHEY, CDR2 SMNVEV (reference sequence). Trimming took 6 bases from V and 7 from J, leaving 13 bases between them. DNA of the CDR3: TGTGCCAGCAGCCCTCAACCTGGAGAGCAGTACTTC. Amino acid sequence: CASSPQPGEQYF.

The genes are TRBV27 and TRBJ2-3; no reliable D call. The CDR3 extends over 13 amino acids. V was trimmed by 0 bases and J by 3 bases, leaving 4 bases between them. The germline gives CDR1 MNHEY, CDR2 SMNVEV (reference sequence). CDR3 in amino acids: CASSLSQTDTQYF. The CDR3 DNA is TGTGCCAGCAGTTTATCCCAAACAGATACGCAGTATTTT.

The gene calls are TRBV20-1 and TRBJ2-3; D ambiguous. The V gene's germline CDR1 is DFQATT and CDR2 SNEGSKA (reference sequence). The CDR3 extends over 17 amino acids. Trimming stripped 5 bases from V and 0 bases from J, with 21 bases between. The CDR3 here is CSAFRDFRLDSTDTQYF. DNA for the CDR3: TGCAGTGCTTTCAGAGACTTCCGGCTGGATAGCACAGATACGCAGTATTTT.

This chain joins TRBV5-1 and TRBJ2-7, with 10 bases lining up with TRBD2. CDR1 and CDR2 (germline): SGHRS, YFSETQ. Trimming removed 4 bases from V and 4 bases from J; junction bases left unmatched: 5. This CDR3 contains 14 residues. DNA for the CDR3: TGCGCCAGCAGCGAAGCGGGAGGGTTTTACGAGCAGTACTTC. This codes for CASSEAGGFYEQYF.

This sequence joins TRBV27 and TRBJ2-7, with D perhaps assigned TRBD1 or TRBD2 (5 bases each). V lost 3 bases and J lost 2, with 11 bases in between. The CDR3 totals 14 residues. The germline CDR1 and CDR2 sequences are MNHEY and SMNVEV (reference sequence). This CDR3 is CASSFEGPPYEQYF. The CDR3 bases are TGTGCCAGCAGTTTCGAGGGGCCCCCCTACGAGCAGTACTTC.

This sequence joins TRBV27 and TRBJ2-1, with 7 bases matching TRBD1. This CDR3 contains 12 residues. The V gene's germline CDR1 is MNHEY and CDR2 SMNVEV (reference sequence). In nucleotides, the CDR3 is TGTGCTGACAGGGTCTCCTACAATGAGCAGTTCTTC. Its translation is CADRVSYNEQFF.

V is TRBV11-2 and J is TRBJ2-1, with 8 nucleotides matching TRBD2. CDR3 length: 20 residues. Germline loops: CDR1 SGHAT, CDR2 FQNNGV. V shed 2 bases and J 3 bases; nucleotides not matched to a gene: 18. CDR3 DNA: TGTGCCAGCAGCTTACATGCCAGCCTCGATAGCGGGACTAGCTACAATGAGCAGTTCTTC. Translation: CASSLHASLDSGTSYNEQFF.

V is TRBV2 and J is TRBJ1-5; maybe TRBD1 (5 bases). CDR3 length: 14 residues. V was trimmed by 3 bases and J by 1 base, leaving 7 bases between them. Germline V CDR1 and CDR2: SNHLY, FYNNEI. The chain's CDR3 is CASSEGGSNQPQHF. The CDR3 DNA reads TGTGCCAGCAGTGAGGGGGGGAGCAATCAGCCCCAGCATTTT. The complete variable domain, with remaining parts taken from reference TRBV2 and TRBJ1-5, reads EPEVTQTPSHQVTQMGQEVILRCVPISNHLYFYWYRQILGQKVEFLVSFYNNEISEKSEIFDDQFSVERPDGSNFTLKIRSTKLEDSAMYFCASSEGGSNQPQHFGDGTRLSIL.

CDR3 bases: TGTGCCAGCAGCCCGGAACCGGGACAGGGGTTCGACGAGCAGTACTTC. This sequence encodes CASSPEPGQGFDEQYF. The chain links TRBV9 to TRBJ2-7; 10 nucleotides match TRBD1. The V gene end was trimmed by 4 bases and the J gene end by 5 bases; junction bases not matched to a gene: 12. The CDR3 totals 16 residues. Germline loops: CDR1 SGDLS, CDR2 YYNGEE.

The V gene is TRBV9, the J gene TRBJ1-2; 12 nucleotides match TRBD1. J lost 6 bases, V lost 4 bases, and 13 bases had no gene match. CDR3 length equals 17 residues. Germline V gene sequence: CDR1 SGDLS, CDR2 YYNGEE. The CDR3 reads CASSSIGTGGFADGYTF. The CDR3, as DNA: TGTGCCAGCAGCTCCATCGGGACAGGGGGCTTCGCGGATGGCTACACCTTC. The whole variable domain, filled in from reference TRBV9 and TRBJ1-2, reads DSGVTQTPKHLITATGQRVTLRCSPRSGDLSVYWYQQSLDQGLQFLIQYYNGEERAKGNILERFSAQQFPDLHSELNLSSLELGDSALYFCASSSIGTGGFADGYTFGSGTRLTVV.

The gene calls are TRBV9 and TRBJ2-7, with unresolved D. The V and J ends lost 2 bases and 2 bases respectively, with 11 bases between them. CDR3 length: 14 residues. In germline, CDR1 is SGDLS, CDR2 YYNGEE. The CDR3 protein is CASSVQDGPYEQYF. The CDR3 DNA follows: TGTGCCAGCAGCGTGCAGGACGGTCCCTACGAGCAGTACTTC.

The chain is built from TRBV9 and TRBJ1-1; 9 nucleotides align to TRBD1. Germline V gives CDR1 SGDLS, CDR2 YYNGEE. The CDR3 totals 15 residues. V was clipped by 3 bases and J by 6 bases; unmatched bases: 9. CDR3 sequence reads: CASSEAGTGRPEAFF. The CDR3, as DNA: TGTGCCAGCAGCGAAGCCGGGACAGGGCGTCCTGAAGCTTTCTTT. The full variable domain, with the rest looked up from reference TRBV9 and TRBJ1-1, is DSGVTQTPKHLITATGQRVTLRCSPRSGDLSVYWYQQSLDQGLQFLIQYYNGEERAKGNILERFSAQQFPDLHSELNLSSLELGDSALYFCASSEAGTGRPEAFFGQGTRLTVV.

The V and J genes are TRBV27 and TRBJ2-3; no reliable D call. Germline CDR1 reads MNHEY; CDR2 reads SMNVEV (reference sequence). V shed 8 bases and J shed 4 bases, with 13 bases lying between them. CDR3 length: 13 amino acids. The CDR3 reads CASRLSTPDTQYF. CDR3 DNA: TGTGCCAGCCGACTTAGTACTCCAGATACGCAGTATTTT.

The chain joins TRBV6-1 to TRBJ2-3; possible D gene TRBD1, 5 bases. Trimming took 1 base from V and 4 from J, leaving 15 bases between them. CDR3 length: 16 residues. The germline CDR1 and CDR2 sequences are MNHNS and SASEGT. The CDR3 protein is CASSEDSLQVPDTQYF. The DNA of the CDR3 is TGTGCCAGCAGTGAAGACAGCTTACAGGTCCCAGATACGCAGTATTTT.

This rearrangement joins TRBV9 to TRBJ1-1, with a weak D call TRBD1 (6 bases). The CDR3 length is 16 residues. V was trimmed by 4 bases and J by 0 bases, leaving 16 bases between them. Germline V gene data show CDR1 as SGDLS and CDR2 as YYNGEE. CDR3 sequence reads: CASSPPGGYMNTEAFF. CDR3 nucleotides: TGTGCCAGCAGCCCCCCGGGGGGCTACATGAACACTGAAGCTTTCTTT.

The chain couples TRBV14 to TRBJ2-3, with unresolved D. The CDR3 extends over 13 amino acids. Germline V CDR1 and CDR2: SGHDN, FVKESK. V was pared by 5 bases and J by 4 bases, with 10 bases between. The CDR3 here is CASSGLLPDTQYF. The CDR3 bases are TGTGCCAGCAGCGGGCTACTTCCAGATACGCAGTATTTT.

This rearrangement joins TRBV29-1 to TRBJ1-1, with a possible D match to TRBD1 (6 bases). This CDR3 has 14 residues. V was cut by 0 bases and J by 10 bases, with 18 bases left in between. In germline, CDR1 is SQVTM, CDR2 ANQGSEA. CDR3 protein: CSVEDPDSPLLAFF. As DNA, the CDR3 is TGCAGCGTTGAAGATCCGGACAGTCCTTTATTAGCTTTCTTT.

This sequence joins TRBV7-9 and TRBJ2-7, with 10 bases fitting TRBD1. This CDR3 contains 15 residues. Germline values: CDR1 SEHNR, CDR2 FQNEAQ (reference sequence). The V gene end was trimmed by 2 bases and the J gene end by 6 bases; junction bases not matched to a gene: 7. DNA for the CDR3: TGTGCCAGCAGCTTATGGGACAGGGGAGCGACCGAGCAGTACTTC. Its translation: CASSLWDRGATEQYF.

The CDR3 region is CSAREMGSGHSTDTQYF. CDR3 nucleotides: TGCAGTGCTAGAGAAATGGGTAGCGGGCACTCCACAGATACGCAGTATTTT. The rearrangement joins TRBV20-1 to TRBJ2-3; 7 bases align to TRBD2. Trimming at V came to 0 bases and at J to 2 bases, leaving 11 bases not matched to a gene. The CDR3 length is 17 residues. Germline CDR1 DFQATT, CDR2 SNEGSKA (reference sequence).

The V call is TRBV23-1, the J call TRBJ1-1, with a weak D call TRBD1 (5 bases). TRBV23-1 is an open reading frame, and its role is uncertain. This CDR3 has 17 residues. V lost 0 bases and J lost 1, with 15 bases in between. The CDR3 DNA is TGCGCCAGCAGTCAATCGAAGGGAGAGGGGAGGAACACTGAAGCTTTCTTT. This gives the protein CASSQSKGEGRNTEAFF.

The V gene is TRBV15, the J gene TRBJ1-2, with D maybe TRBD1 (5 bases). Germline values: CDR1 LNHNV, CDR2 YYDKDF (reference sequence). This CDR3 region has 17 residues. Trimming took 2 bases from V and 2 from J, leaving 18 bases between them. The CDR3 DNA is TGTGCCACCAGCAGATCGGGACCCGTTGCAGGGAACTATGGCTACACCTTC. This encodes CATSRSGPVAGNYGYTF.

The rearrangement links TRBV23-1 to TRBJ1-6; 7 bases fit TRBD1. TRBV23-1 is known as an ORF, though its function is uncertain. Unmatched junction bases numbered 10, after V lost 2 bases and J lost 6 bases. CDR3 length: 17 residues. The CDR3 region is CASSQMGRGIRNSPLHF. The CDR3 DNA reads TGCGCCAGCAGTCAAATGGGCAGGGGGATTCGTAATTCACCCCTCCACTTT.

The chain combines TRBV20-1 with TRBJ2-4, with TRBD2 identical over 10 bases. The germline V gene has CDR1 DFQATT and CDR2 SNEGSKA (reference sequence). The CDR3 has 14 residues. V was pared by 7 bases and J by 0 bases, with 3 bases of the junction left unmatched. CDR3 nucleotide sequence: TGCAGTGGAGCGGGAGGGATAGCCAAAAACATTCAGTACTTC. This translates into CSGAGGIAKNIQYF.